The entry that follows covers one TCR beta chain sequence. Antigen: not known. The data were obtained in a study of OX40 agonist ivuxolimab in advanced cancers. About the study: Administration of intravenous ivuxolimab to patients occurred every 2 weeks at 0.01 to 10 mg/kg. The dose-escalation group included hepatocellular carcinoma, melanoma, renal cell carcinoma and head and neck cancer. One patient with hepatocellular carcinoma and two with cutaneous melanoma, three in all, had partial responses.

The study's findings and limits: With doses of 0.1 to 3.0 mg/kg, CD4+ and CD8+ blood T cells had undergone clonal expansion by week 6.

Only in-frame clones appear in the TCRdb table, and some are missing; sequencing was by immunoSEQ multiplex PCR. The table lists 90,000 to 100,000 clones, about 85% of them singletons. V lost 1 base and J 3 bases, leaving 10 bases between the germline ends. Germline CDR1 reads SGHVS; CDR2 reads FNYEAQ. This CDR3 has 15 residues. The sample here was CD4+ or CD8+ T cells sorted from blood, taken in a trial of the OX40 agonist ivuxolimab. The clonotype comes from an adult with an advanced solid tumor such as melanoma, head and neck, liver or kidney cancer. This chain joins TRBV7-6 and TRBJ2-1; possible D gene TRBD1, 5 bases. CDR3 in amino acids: CASSLVTDNYNEQFF. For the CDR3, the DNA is TGTGCCAGCAGCTTAGTTACGGACAACTACAATGAGCAGTTCTTC.